The 31 T cell receptor beta chains given below trace back to one sample, sequenced in a study of beta chain features in type 1 diabetes. Every isolated RNA sample was fully reverse transcribed, so sequencing captured expressed TCRB transcripts. Some clones are missing from TCRdb's copy, which holds only in-frame ones; the method was immunoSEQ multiplex PCR. The sample has a few hundred thousand clones; 25% to 30% are singletons. Sequencing used central memory CD4+ T cells from blood. The receptors were sampled from a man aged 30 to 45 in good health.

This chain joins TRBV4-3 and TRBJ2-4; D is uncertain. Germline V gene lookup returns CDR1 LGHNA and CDR2 YSLEER. There are 15 residues in the CDR3. V dropped 3 bases and J dropped 4 bases, with 13 bases sitting between them. The CDR3 sequence is CASSQAVGRKNIQYF. As DNA, the CDR3 is TGCGCCAGCAGCCAGGCCGTAGGAAGGAAAAACATTCAGTACTTC.

The chain links TRBV14 to TRBJ2-7; D perhaps matches TRBD1 (5 bases). V lost 4 bases and J lost 3, with 7 bases in between. The CDR3 sequence is 12 residues long. CDR1 and CDR2 from the germline V gene are SGHDN and FVKESK. The CDR3 loop reads CASSPDNYEQYF. CDR3 bases: TGTGCCAGCAGCCCGGACAACTACGAGCAGTACTTC.

The chain's CDR3 is CAISVDRSLSYEQYF. For the CDR3, the DNA is TGTGCCATCAGTGTAGACAGGTCGTTATCCTACGAGCAGTACTTC. The chain joins TRBV10-3 to TRBJ2-7; D possibly corresponds to TRBD1 (6 bases). Trimming took off 4 bases at V and 1 base at J, with 14 bases between the two ends. Germline loops: CDR1 ENHRY, CDR2 SYGVKD. The CDR3 length is 15 residues.

The chain employs TRBV18 and TRBJ2-5, with D tentatively TRBD1 or TRBD2 (5 bases each). Trimming took off 3 bases at V and 2 bases at J, with 10 bases between the two ends. The CDR3 has 14 amino acids. CDR1 is KGHSH, CDR2 LQKENI, per germline. CDR3 in DNA: TGTGCCAGCTCACCGGGACCTCGACAAGAGACCCAGTACTTC. Protein product: CASSPGPRQETQYF.

The chain employs TRBV4-1 and TRBJ1-2; the match to TRBD1 covers 7 bases. After removal of 6 bases from V and 9 bases from J, the junction contained 7 bases not matched to a gene. The germline V gene has CDR1 MGHRA and CDR2 YSYEKL. The CDR3 has 12 amino acids. The CDR3 region has the DNA TGCGCCAGCAGTTCACAGGGGTTGAGCTACACCTTC. Its translation is CASSSQGLSYTF.

V is TRBV23-1 and J is TRBJ2-3, with 14 bases matching TRBD2. TRBV23-1 is an open reading frame whose function is uncertain. Trimming took 2 bases from V and 3 from J; bases not matched to a gene: 4. The CDR3 runs to 17 residues. This CDR3 reads CASSQRLAGGPTDTQYF. Written as DNA, the CDR3 is TGCGCCAGCAGTCAACGACTAGCGGGGGGGCCTACAGATACGCAGTATTTT.

The chain uses TRBV30 and TRBJ1-4, with a possible D match to TRBD1 (5 bases). Germline V CDR1 and CDR2: GTSNPN, SVGIG (reference sequence). The CDR3 totals 12 residues. Trimming pared 3 bases from V and 7 bases from J, leaving 9 bases between. This CDR3 is CAWSDSVEKLFF. CDR3 coding DNA: TGTGCCTGGAGCGACAGCGTTGAAAAACTGTTTTTT. Full variable domain (rest looked up from reference TRBV30 and TRBJ1-4): SQTIHQWPATLVQPVGSPLSLECTVEGTSNPNLYWYRQAAGRGLQLLFYSVGIGQISSEVPQNLSASRPQDRQFILSSKKLLLSDSGFYLCAWSDSVEKLFFGSGTQLSVL.

This chain uses TRBV5-1 with TRBJ1-2; D gene uncertain. Trimming shortened V by 0 bases and J by 6 bases, and 6 bases separated the two germline ends. The germline gives CDR1 SGHRS, CDR2 YFSETQ. This CDR3 is 12 amino acids long. The DNA of the CDR3 is TGCGCCAGCAGCTTGGACGTGAATGGCTACACCTTC. This gives the protein CASSLDVNGYTF.

This clone was picked up a small number of times. V is TRBV6-5 and J is TRBJ2-5, with TRBD1 matching 7 bases. V trimming: 6 bases; J trimming: 1 base; junction bases outside the gene matches: 2. Germline assignment: CDR1 MNHEY and CDR2 SVGAGI. CDR3 size: 13 residues. The CDR3 DNA follows: TGTGCCAGCAGGCGACAGGGCCAAGAGACCCAGTACTTC. Translating it yields CASRRQGQETQYF.

DNA of the CDR3: TGTGCTAGTGGTCCGGGACTAGCGGGTGGAAATGAGCAGTTCTTC. It is translated as CASGPGLAGGNEQFF. This chain connects TRBV12-5 to TRBJ2-1, with TRBD2 identical over 12 bases. V lost 5 bases, J lost 7 bases, and 6 bases stayed unmatched. Per the germline V gene, CDR1 is LGHNT and CDR2 is FRNRAP. The CDR3 runs to 15 residues.

V and J are TRBV5-6 and TRBJ2-5; D might be TRBD2 (6 bases). The V gene's germline CDR1 is SGHDT and CDR2 YYEEEE. The germline V and J ends were trimmed by 4 bases and 5 bases, with 15 bases remaining between them. This CDR3 has 14 residues. The CDR3 spells CASSRSGREETQYF. The CDR3 DNA reads TGTGCCAGCAGCCGATCGGGCCGGGAGGAGACCCAGTACTTC.

This clone was counted only a few times. V is TRBV10-3 and J is TRBJ2-6, with D perhaps TRBD1 (5 bases). V was clipped by 6 bases and J by 4 bases, with 13 bases between them. The CDR3 has 15 residues. Germline V CDR1 and CDR2: ENHRY, SYGVKD. The CDR3 is CAIRQGNGGANVLTF. The CDR3 DNA reads TGTGCCATCAGGCAGGGTAATGGAGGGGCCAACGTCCTGACTTTC.

This clone has ten or more counts. The rearrangement uses TRBV7-2 and TRBJ2-3; no reliable D call. This CDR3 contains 14 residues. Trimming took off 1 base at V and 4 bases at J, with 9 bases between the two ends. Germline V gene sequence: CDR1 SGHTA, CDR2 FQGNSA. In nucleotides, the CDR3 is TGTGCCAGCAGCTTAGACAGCGTCGCAGATACGCAGTATTTT. Amino acid sequence: CASSLDSVADTQYF.

This clone has a handful of counts. This chain joins TRBV29-1 and TRBJ1-2; 8 bases align to TRBD1. The CDR3 sequence is 13 residues long. CDR1 and CDR2 (germline): SQVTM, ANQGSEA. The V and J ends lost 7 bases and 4 bases, in that order; junction bases with no gene match: 8. CDR3 coding DNA: TGCAGCGACCGAGGACAGGGAAGCTATGGCTACACCTTC. This gives the protein CSDRGQGSYGYTF.

This clone was seen a handful of times. The rearrangement joins TRBV10-1 to TRBJ2-1, with D possibly being TRBD1 (6 bases). Germline V gene data show CDR1 as WNHNN and CDR2 as SYGVQD (reference sequence). V was pared by 6 bases and J by 4 bases, with 10 bases between. The CDR3 is 13 amino acids. In DNA, the CDR3 is TGCGCCAGCAGCTCGACAGGTTACAATGAGCAGTTCTTC. Translating it yields CASSSTGYNEQFF.

The rearrangement joins TRBV9 to TRBJ2-5, with D tentatively TRBD1 or TRBD2 (5 bases each). The CDR3 has 15 amino acids. CDR1 is SGDLS and CDR2 is YYNGEE in the germline V gene. V was trimmed by 0 bases and J by 7 bases, leaving 16 bases between them. CDR3 protein: CASSVEQEAGGTQYF. The CDR3 DNA sequence: TGTGCCAGCAGCGTAGAACAGGAAGCCGGAGGGACCCAGTACTTC.

The V gene is TRBV7-2, the J gene TRBJ2-5; TRBD1 aligns across 8 bases. The CDR3 length is 15 residues. Germline CDR1 SGHTA, CDR2 FQGNSA. V lost 1 base, J lost 4 bases, and 5 bases stayed unmatched. The CDR3 DNA is TGTGCCAGCAGCTTAGTCAGGGGGCGGGGAGAGACCCAGTACTTC. It codes for CASSLVRGRGETQYF.

The chain carries TRBV11-2 and TRBJ2-5; 10 nucleotides match TRBD2. The junction had 7 bases not matched to a gene; V was cut back by 4 bases and J by 2 bases. The germline gives CDR1 SGHAT, CDR2 FQNNGV. The CDR3 covers 16 residues. The chain's CDR3 is CASSWVAGGGQETQYF. The CDR3 DNA sequence: TGTGCCAGCAGCTGGGTAGCGGGAGGTGGTCAAGAGACCCAGTACTTC.

This clone has a handful of counts. The rearrangement joins TRBV11-2 to TRBJ1-1; D is perhaps TRBD1 (6 bases). Trimming stripped 5 bases from V and 6 bases from J, with 13 bases between. CDR1 and CDR2 (germline): SGHAT, FQNNGV. The CDR3 has 13 amino acids. This CDR3 reads CASSPMGGSEAFF. The CDR3 DNA follows: TGTGCCAGCAGCCCTATGGGGGGCTCTGAAGCTTTCTTT.

The chain couples TRBV18 to TRBJ2-1; 15 bases are a match to TRBD2. The CDR3 loop spans 16 amino acids. The germline gives CDR1 KGHSH, CDR2 LQKENI. The ends lost 4 bases at V and 9 bases at J; junction bases unmatched: 7. The CDR3 bases are TGTGCCAGCTCACGACAGGGACTAGCGGGAGGAAGTGAGCAGTTCTTC. Encoded protein: CASSRQGLAGGSEQFF.

The rearrangement uses TRBV28 and TRBJ2-7; 7 bases are a match to TRBD1. The CDR3 is 16 amino acids. CDR1 and CDR2 (germline): MDHEN, SYDVKM. V shed 5 bases and J 0 bases; nucleotides not matched to a gene: 10. This CDR3 is CASSLTPGQLSYEQYF. CDR3 bases: TGTGCCAGCAGTCTGACTCCGGGACAGCTCTCCTACGAGCAGTACTTC.

V is TRBV2 and J is TRBJ1-6; 7 nucleotides match TRBD1. CDR3 size: 16 residues. The germline V gene encodes CDR1 SNHLY and CDR2 FYNNEI. The junction had 17 bases not matched to a gene; V was cut back by 4 bases and J by 14 bases. CDR3 amino acids: CASSVVGTAVSPTLHF. DNA for the CDR3: TGTGCCAGCAGTGTTGTTGGGACAGCGGTTAGTCCGACCCTCCACTTT.

The chain employs TRBV6-1 and TRBJ2-7; D remains ambiguous. The CDR3 runs 15 residues. V gave up 3 bases and J gave up 5 bases, with 17 bases separating them. Germline V gene data show CDR1 as MNHNS and CDR2 as SASEGT. CDR3 nucleotide sequence: TGTGCCAGCAGTGATAGGTTCGTAGCTTCGAACGAGCAGTACTTC. Translation: CASSDRFVASNEQYF.

This chain uses TRBV19 with TRBJ1-5; D is uncertain. The CDR3 totals 14 residues. Per the germline V gene, CDR1 is LNHDA and CDR2 is SQIVND (reference sequence). Trimming removed 5 bases at V and 7 bases at J, with 15 bases between. The CDR3 sequence is CASSPSDGRQPQHF. DNA for the CDR3: TGTGCCAGTAGTCCTTCGGACGGACGCCAGCCCCAGCATTTT. The full variable domain, rest sourced from reference TRBV19 and TRBJ1-5, is DGGITQSPKYLFRKEGQNVTLSCEQNLNHDAMYWYRQDPGQGLRLIYYSQIVNDFQKGDIAEGYSVSREKKESFPLTVTSAQKNPTAFYLCASSPSDGRQPQHFGDGTRLSIL.

The chain couples TRBV11-1 to TRBJ1-1, with D possibly matching TRBD1 (6 bases). Germline-derived CDR1 and CDR2 are SGHAT and FQDESV (reference sequence). The CDR3 covers 19 residues. V was pared by 0 bases and J by 1 base, with 21 bases between. CDR3 coding DNA: TGTGCCAGCAGCTTAGCTGTGCGGACCCAGGACAGTCCGAACACTGAAGCTTTCTTT. As protein: CASSLAVRTQDSPNTEAFF.

The chain couples TRBV20-1 to TRBJ2-4; no firm D call. The length of the CDR3 is 11 residues. Germline V gives CDR1 DFQATT, CDR2 SNEGSKA (reference sequence). Trimming cost V 7 bases and J 0 bases, with 4 bases left between them. The CDR3 reads CSVLAKNIQYF. Written as DNA, the CDR3 is TGCAGTGTTCTAGCCAAAAACATTCAGTACTTC.

This clone was seen only a few times. The genes are TRBV11-2 and TRBJ2-1; the D gene could be TRBD1 or TRBD2 (5 bases each). The CDR3 extends over 15 amino acids. Germline V gene sequence: CDR1 SGHAT, CDR2 FQNNGV. Trimming removed 5 bases at V and 3 bases at J, with 14 bases between. The CDR3 DNA reads as TGTGCCAGCAGCCTGGGACCAACTCACTACAATGAGCAGTTCTTC. Amino acid sequence: CASSLGPTHYNEQFF. The complete variable domain, with remaining parts taken from reference TRBV11-2 and TRBJ2-1, reads EAGVAQSPRYKIIEKRQSVAFWCNPISGHATLYWYQQILGQGPKLLIQFQNNGVVDDSQLPKDRFSAERLKGVDSTLKIQPAKLEDSAVYLCASSLGPTHYNEQFFGPGTRLTVL.

This sequence joins TRBV28 and TRBJ2-3; 13 bases are shared with TRBD2. With V trimmed by 5 bases and J by 4 bases, 3 bases remained unmatched. CDR3 length: 15 amino acids. CDR1 and CDR2 from the germline V gene are MDHEN and SYDVKM. In DNA form, the CDR3 reads TGTGCCAGCAGTCCAACTAGCGGGAGGGCAGATACGCAGTATTTT. Its translation: CASSPTSGRADTQYF. The full variable domain, its missing parts supplied by reference TRBV28 and TRBJ2-3, is DVKVTQSSRYLVKRTGEKVFLECVQDMDHENMFWYRQDPGLGLRLIYFSYDVKMKEKGDIPEGYSVSREKKERFSLILESASTNQTSMYLCASSPTSGRADTQYFGPGTRLTVL.

This chain uses TRBV29-1 with TRBJ2-1; 9 bases fit TRBD1. With V trimmed by 7 bases and J by 7 bases, 5 bases remained unmatched. Germline V gives CDR1 SQVTM, CDR2 ANQGSEA. The CDR3 totals 12 residues. The CDR3 loop is CSAWDRANEQFF. The CDR3 nucleotides read TGCAGCGCATGGGACAGGGCTAATGAGCAGTTCTTC.

The chain carries TRBV9 and TRBJ1-1, with D tentatively TRBD1 (6 bases). Trimming took off 4 bases at V and 0 bases at J, with 10 bases between the two ends. CDR1 and CDR2 (germline): SGDLS, YYNGEE. The CDR3 covers 14 residues. The CDR3 bases are TGTGCCAGCAGCTTGACAGGATTGAACACTGAAGCTTTCTTT. Protein product: CASSLTGLNTEAFF.

This clone came up a few times. The V and J genes are TRBV6-1 and TRBJ2-3; D may correspond to TRBD1 or TRBD2 (6 bases each). With 0 bases removed from V and 4 bases from J, the gap between germline ends came to 11 bases. CDR3 length: 15 amino acids. CDR1 and CDR2 (germline): MNHNS, SASEGT. This CDR3 is CASSEAGGLADTQYF. The CDR3 region has the DNA TGTGCCAGCAGTGAAGCGGGGGGCCTGGCAGATACGCAGTATTTT.